A single sample gave rise to the 18 T cell receptor beta chains below, sequenced in a study of neoadjuvant anti-PD-1 for oral cavity cancer. TCRdb's table, derived via immunoSEQ multiplex PCR, lists solely in-frame clones and lacks some. The sample has 7,500 to 10,000 clones; 65% to 70% are singletons. As for time point: after neoadjuvant nivolumab, at surgical resection. The sequencing here drew on PBMCs, taken after nivolumab (anti-PD-1) treatment. These receptors all come from a person between 40 and 85 years old with oral cavity squamous cell carcinoma.

The chain joins TRBV5-4 to TRBJ1-1; D is ambiguous. The CDR3 extends over 13 amino acids. CDR1 and CDR2 from the germline V gene are SGHNT and YYREEE (reference sequence). The ends were cut back, 7 bases at V and 4 bases at J, with 14 bases in the middle. CDR3 sequence reads: CASSYPASTEAFF. CDR3 nucleotides: TGTGCCAGCTCCTACCCCGCCAGCACTGAAGCTTTCTTT.

This sequence joins TRBV5-4 and TRBJ1-1; TRBD1 matches at 9 bases. J was trimmed by 7 bases and V by 0 bases; bases with no gene match: 7. The CDR3 is 15 amino acids. Germline V gene data show CDR1 as SGHNT and CDR2 as YYREEE (reference sequence). CDR3 nucleotides: TGTGCCAGCAGCTTGGAGCCGACAGGGGGGTTTGAAGCTTTCTTT. The encoded protein is CASSLEPTGGFEAFF.

This chain joins TRBV6-5 and TRBJ1-5, with a weak D call TRBD1 (5 bases). The V gene lost 6 bases and the J gene lost 4 bases, with 10 bases spanning the gap. CDR3 length: 13 residues. CDR1 is MNHEY, CDR2 SVGAGI, per germline. The CDR3 loop is CASRTGGNQPQHF. CDR3 coding DNA: TGTGCCAGCAGAACTGGGGGGAATCAGCCCCAGCATTTT.

J is TRBJ2-3 and V is TRBV15, with TRBD2 matching 8 bases. Germline V gene lookup returns CDR1 LNHNV and CDR2 YYDKDF (reference sequence). The CDR3 runs 17 residues. V was clipped by 1 base and J by 4 bases; unmatched bases: 10. Written as DNA, the CDR3 is TGTGCCACCAGCAGAGGGGCTGGGCGGGGGGCCTCAGATACGCAGTATTTT. Residues: CATSRGAGRGASDTQYF.

This chain joins TRBV5-5 and TRBJ1-6; D gene unclear. The germline V and J ends were trimmed by 4 bases and 6 bases, with 2 bases remaining between them. The CDR3 is 11 residues long. The germline gives CDR1 SGHKS, CDR2 YYEKEE (reference sequence). CDR3 protein: CASSGNSPLHF. The DNA for the CDR3 is TGTGCCAGCAGCGGTAATTCACCCCTCCACTTT.

This sequence joins TRBV5-6 and TRBJ1-1; 7 bases map to TRBD1. V lost 0 bases, J lost 14 bases, and 13 bases stayed unmatched. The CDR3 is made up of 14 amino acids. The V gene's germline CDR1 is SGHDT and CDR2 YYEEEE. The CDR3 reads CASSLGTGILGGFF. The CDR3 DNA reads TGTGCCAGCAGCTTGGGGACAGGAATACTCGGAGGGTTCTTT.

This clone has just a few counts. The J gene is TRBJ1-6, the V gene TRBV7-2, with D tentatively TRBD1 (6 bases). The V gene lost 2 bases and the J gene lost 10 bases, with 15 bases spanning the gap. The CDR3 consists of 15 residues. The germline V gene has CDR1 SGHTA and CDR2 FQGNSA. The CDR3 spells CASSLSPLQGSPLHF. In nucleotides, the CDR3 is TGTGCCAGCAGCTTATCCCCCTTACAGGGATCACCCCTCCACTTT.

V and J are TRBV2 and TRBJ1-6; weak D call: TRBD1 (5 bases). The CDR3 runs to 16 residues. V lost 2 bases to trimming and J lost 10 bases, with 18 bases between them. The germline V gene has CDR1 SNHLY and CDR2 FYNNEI. CDR3 in amino acids: CASSESGGAKGSPLHF. Written as DNA, the CDR3 is TGTGCCAGCAGTGAAAGTGGCGGGGCCAAAGGGTCACCCCTCCACTTT.

V and J are TRBV7-2 and TRBJ2-7; D uncertain. Germline V gives CDR1 SGHTA, CDR2 FQGNSA. V was pared by 1 base and J by 7 bases, with 11 bases between. The CDR3 length is 13 residues. CDR3: CASSLDSRREQYF. The CDR3 DNA sequence: TGTGCCAGCAGCTTAGACAGTCGAAGGGAGCAGTACTTC.

The chain combines TRBV5-4 with TRBJ2-5; no definite D call. Germline V lookup: CDR1 SGHNT, CDR2 YYREEE (reference sequence). The CDR3 extends over 12 amino acids. With 4 bases removed from V and 5 bases from J, the gap between germline ends came to 9 bases. CDR3 in DNA: TGTGCCAGCAGCCCAATCGGGGAGACCCAGTACTTC. Translating gives CASSPIGETQYF.

This clone was found a few times. The chain employs TRBV4-1 and TRBJ1-3, with D possibly TRBD1 on 6 matching bases. This CDR3 has 17 residues. Trimming left V 3 bases short and J 4 bases short, with 19 bases between. CDR1 is MGHRA and CDR2 is YSYEKL in the germline V gene. The CDR3 sequence is CASSQRPTGADGNTIYF. As DNA, the CDR3 is TGCGCCAGCAGCCAGCGGCCCACGGGGGCTGACGGAAACACCATATATTTT.

The V call is TRBV2, the J call TRBJ1-2; 9 bases map to TRBD1. Germline values: CDR1 SNHLY, CDR2 FYNNEI. The J segment lost 4 bases and the V segment lost 4 bases, leaving 4 bases of the junction unmatched. The CDR3 extends over 14 amino acids. The CDR3 spells CASSVGQGSYGYTF. In nucleotides, the CDR3 is TGTGCCAGCAGTGTAGGACAGGGGAGCTATGGCTACACCTTC.

The chain recombines TRBV29-1 with TRBJ1-2; D unclear. V gave up 7 bases and J gave up 8 bases, with 17 bases separating them. The CDR3 is 12 amino acids. Germline assignment: CDR1 SQVTM and CDR2 ANQGSEA. As DNA, the CDR3 is TGCAGCGGATCCACCGGGATCGGCGGCTACACCTTC. Residues: CSGSTGIGGYTF.

This clone came up a few times. This sequence joins TRBV11-2 and TRBJ1-1; D gene uncertain. This CDR3 is 12 amino acids long. Trimming left V 1 base short and J 11 bases short, with 11 bases between. Germline V lookup: CDR1 SGHAT, CDR2 FQNNGV. CDR3 amino acids: CASSLALNRAFF. The CDR3 DNA sequence: TGTGCCAGCAGCTTAGCCCTGAATAGGGCTTTCTTT.

This chain uses TRBV4-2 with TRBJ2-1; TRBD2 matches 8 bases. CDR1 and CDR2 from the germline V gene are LGHNA and YNFKEQ. V lost 0 bases, J lost 9 bases, and 13 bases stayed unmatched. There are 17 residues in the CDR3. CDR3 coding DNA: TGTGCCAGCAGCCAAGATCCCTCCGGGAGGGCCTTGGGTGAGCAGTTCTTC. Translated, it gives CASSQDPSGRALGEQFF.

The rearrangement links TRBV5-1 to TRBJ2-3, with 8 bases matching TRBD2. The CDR3 runs to 17 residues. Germline V gene data show CDR1 as SGHRS and CDR2 as YFSETQ. J gave up 1 base and V 0 bases, and 7 bases lay outside the gene matches. CDR3 protein: CASSLDPPGGGTDTQYF. CDR3 bases: TGCGCCAGCAGCTTGGACCCACCGGGAGGGGGCACAGATACGCAGTATTTT.

This clone was seen a single time. V and J are TRBV27 and TRBJ2-7, with TRBD1 identical over 7 bases. The CDR3 has 16 amino acids. The ends lost 3 bases at V and 3 bases at J; junction bases unmatched: 11. Germline lookup yields CDR1 MNHEY and CDR2 SMNVEV (reference sequence). The CDR3 is CASSFSSGQVFYEQYF. The CDR3, as DNA: TGTGCCAGCAGTTTTTCGAGTGGACAGGTTTTCTACGAGCAGTACTTC.

V and J are TRBV7-9 and TRBJ2-3, with TRBD2 matching over 12 bases. The CDR3 is made up of 15 amino acids. Germline trimming cut 3 bases from V and 4 bases from J; bases unmatched to any gene: 2. CDR1 is SEHNR and CDR2 is FQNEAQ in the germline V gene (reference sequence). The CDR3 bases are TGTGCCAGCAGCTTCCTAGCGGGGGGGGCAGATACGCAGTATTTT. The encoded protein is CASSFLAGGADTQYF.